The present T cell receptor beta chain was sequenced within a study of blood T cell repertoires in COVID-19. At the level of the study: Acute and convalescent COVID-19 samples came from the United States, Italy and Spain. The analysed material was cDNA or gDNA that came from T cells, B-cell-depleted T cells, or PBMCs.

Participants' own reports of clinical history determined their cohort assignment. Profiled with immunoSEQ multiplex PCR; TCRdb holds only in-frame clones, not every one. The sample yields 150,000 to 200,000 clones, around 79% seen once. Germline loops: CDR1 MNHEY, CDR2 SMNVEV (reference sequence). This CDR3 spans 13 amino acids. Trimming stripped 4 bases from V and 3 bases from J, with 10 bases between. The TCR was taken from a middle-aged man who had recovered from COVID-19. The material sequenced was PBMCs or T cells enriched from blood (not recorded which). V is TRBV27 and J is TRBJ2-7; no clear D. CDR3 DNA sequence: TGTGCCAGCAGTTGGGCACAGAACTACGAGCAGTACTTC. This gives the protein CASSWAQNYEQYF.